This T cell receptor beta chain originates from a study of T cell responses to AZD1222 COVID-19 vaccine. Study summary: The study pooled second doses at about 4 or about 12 weeks.

Produced via immunoSEQ multiplex PCR; TCRdb's table is partial and in-frame only. The repertoire holds 130,000 or so clones, with around 92% as singletons. Study-wide results and caveats: White British donors predominated, females outnumbered males, and clonal diversity was possibly underestimated.

Notes on this clone: As yet, its antigen is unknown. This sample also contains other DNA sequences that code for the same CDR3.

The CDR3 is 14 residues long. Per the germline V gene, CDR1 is KGHSH and CDR2 is LQKENI. V lost 1 base, J lost 4 bases, and 3 bases stayed unmatched. The chain uses TRBV18 and TRBJ2-7; 8 bases agree with TRBD2. Sample: peripheral blood, taken on day 0 of AZD1222 vaccination. This TCR came from an adult in good health. The chain's CDR3 is CASSPLGLAYEQYF. The DNA of the CDR3 is TGTGCCAGCTCACCACTTGGACTAGCTTACGAGCAGTACTTC.